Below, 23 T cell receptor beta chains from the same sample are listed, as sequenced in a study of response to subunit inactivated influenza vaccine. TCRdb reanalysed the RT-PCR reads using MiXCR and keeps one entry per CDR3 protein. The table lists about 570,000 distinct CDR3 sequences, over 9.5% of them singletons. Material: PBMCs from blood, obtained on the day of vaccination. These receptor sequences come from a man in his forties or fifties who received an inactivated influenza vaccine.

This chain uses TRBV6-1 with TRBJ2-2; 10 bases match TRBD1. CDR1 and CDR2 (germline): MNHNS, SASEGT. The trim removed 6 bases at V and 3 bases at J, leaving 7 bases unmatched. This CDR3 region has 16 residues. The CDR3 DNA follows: TGTGCCAGCAGACTCCGGGACAGGGGATACACCGGGGAGCTGTTTTTT. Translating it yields CASRLRDRGYTGELFF.

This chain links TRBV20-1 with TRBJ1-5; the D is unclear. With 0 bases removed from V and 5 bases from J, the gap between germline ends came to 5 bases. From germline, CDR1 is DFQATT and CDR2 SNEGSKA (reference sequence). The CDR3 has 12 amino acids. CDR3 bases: TGCAGTGCTAGAGACGGCGATCAGCCCCAGCATTTT. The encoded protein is CSARDGDQPQHF.

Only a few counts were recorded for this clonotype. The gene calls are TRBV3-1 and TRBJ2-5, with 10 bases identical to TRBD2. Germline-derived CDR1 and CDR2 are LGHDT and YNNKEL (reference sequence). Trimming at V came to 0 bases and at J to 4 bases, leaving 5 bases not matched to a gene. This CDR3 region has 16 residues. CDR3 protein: CASSQDQRGGPETQYF. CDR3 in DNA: TGTGCCAGCAGCCAAGATCAGCGGGGGGGGCCAGAGACCCAGTACTTC.

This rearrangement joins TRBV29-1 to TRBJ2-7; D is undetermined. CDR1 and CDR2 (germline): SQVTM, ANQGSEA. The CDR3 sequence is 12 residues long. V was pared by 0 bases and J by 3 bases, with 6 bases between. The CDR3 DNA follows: TGCAGCGTTGAAGATCCCAGCTACGAGCAGTACTTC. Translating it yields CSVEDPSYEQYF.

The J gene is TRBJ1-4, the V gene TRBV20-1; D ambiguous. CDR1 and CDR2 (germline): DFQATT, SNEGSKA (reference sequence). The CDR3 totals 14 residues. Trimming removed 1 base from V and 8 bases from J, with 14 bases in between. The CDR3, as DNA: TGCAGTGCTAGAGTGGGAGGAACGGGGGAAAAACTGTTTTTT. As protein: CSARVGGTGEKLFF.

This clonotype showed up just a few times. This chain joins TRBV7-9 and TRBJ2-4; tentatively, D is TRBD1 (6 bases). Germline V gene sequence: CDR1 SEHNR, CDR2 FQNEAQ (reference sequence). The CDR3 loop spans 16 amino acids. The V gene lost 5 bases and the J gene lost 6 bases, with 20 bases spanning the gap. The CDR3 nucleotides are TGTGCCAGCAGCACCCCCGTCCGGGACATCTTAAACATTCAGTACTTC. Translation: CASSTPVRDILNIQYF.

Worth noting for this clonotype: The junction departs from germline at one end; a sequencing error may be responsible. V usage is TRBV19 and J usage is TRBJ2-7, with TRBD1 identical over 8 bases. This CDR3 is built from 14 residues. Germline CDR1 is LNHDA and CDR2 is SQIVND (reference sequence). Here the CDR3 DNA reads TGTGCCAGTAGTACCACGGACAGGGCGGGCGAGCACTACTTC. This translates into CASSTTDRAGEHYF.

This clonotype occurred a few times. CDR3 DNA: TGTGCCAGCAGTTTAGCGCGCCAGGAGTCCAATTCACCCCTCCACTTT. Translating it yields CASSLARQESNSPLHF. The chain couples TRBV12-3 or TRBV12-4 to TRBJ1-6; D not certain. V was cut by 0 bases and J by 7 bases, with 13 bases left in between. This CDR3 region has 16 residues.

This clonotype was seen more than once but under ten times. DNA of the CDR3: TGCGCCAGCAGCGGCGTCGGCGAGCAGTACTTC. It specifies CASSGVGEQYF. The chain links TRBV5-1 to TRBJ2-7; no reliable D call. This CDR3 is 11 amino acids long. Trimming shortened V by 4 bases and J by 6 bases, and 8 bases separated the two germline ends. Germline assignment: CDR1 SGHRS and CDR2 YFSETQ. Full variable domain (outside the CDR3, taken from reference TRBV5-1 and TRBJ2-7): KAGVTQTPRYLIKTRGQQVTLSCSPISGHRSVSWYQQTPGQGLQFLFEYFSETQRNKGNFPGRFSGRQFSNSRSEMNVSTLELGDSALYLCASSGVGEQYFGPGTRLTVT.

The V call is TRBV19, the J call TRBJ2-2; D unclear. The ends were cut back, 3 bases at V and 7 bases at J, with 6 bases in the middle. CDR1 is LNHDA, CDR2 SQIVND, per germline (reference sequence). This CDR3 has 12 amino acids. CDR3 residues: CASSIVFGELFF. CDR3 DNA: TGTGCCAGTAGTATTGTTTTCGGGGAGCTGTTTTTT.

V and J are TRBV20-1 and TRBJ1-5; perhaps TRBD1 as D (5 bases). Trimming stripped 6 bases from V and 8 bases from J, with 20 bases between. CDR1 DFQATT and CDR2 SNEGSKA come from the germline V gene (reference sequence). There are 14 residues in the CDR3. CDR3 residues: CSAGPGQTREPQHF. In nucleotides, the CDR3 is TGCAGTGCCGGGCCAGGGCAGACGAGGGAGCCCCAGCATTTT.

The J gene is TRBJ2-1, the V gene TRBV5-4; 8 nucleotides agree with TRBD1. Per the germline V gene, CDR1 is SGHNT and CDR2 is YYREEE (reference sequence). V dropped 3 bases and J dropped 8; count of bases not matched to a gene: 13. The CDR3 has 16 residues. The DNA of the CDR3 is TGTGCCAGCAGCTCGACTCGACAGGGGATCGCGCATGAGCAGTTCTTC. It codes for CASSSTRQGIAHEQFF.

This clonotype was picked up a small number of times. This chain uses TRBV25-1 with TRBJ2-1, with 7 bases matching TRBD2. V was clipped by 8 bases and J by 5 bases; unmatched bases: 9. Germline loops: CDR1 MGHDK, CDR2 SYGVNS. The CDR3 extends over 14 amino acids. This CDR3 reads CASDQGLPNNEQFF. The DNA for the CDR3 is TGTGCCAGCGACCAGGGACTACCTAACAATGAGCAGTTCTTC.

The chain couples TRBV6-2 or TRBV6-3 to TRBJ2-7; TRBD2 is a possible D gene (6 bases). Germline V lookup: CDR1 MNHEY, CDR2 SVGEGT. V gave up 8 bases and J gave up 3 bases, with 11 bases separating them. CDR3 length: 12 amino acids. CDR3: CASLQGGYEQYF. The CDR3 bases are TGTGCCAGCTTGCAGGGAGGCTACGAGCAGTACTTC.

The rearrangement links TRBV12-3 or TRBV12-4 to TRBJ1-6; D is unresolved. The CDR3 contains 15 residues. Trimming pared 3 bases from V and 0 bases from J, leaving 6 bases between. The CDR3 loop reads CASSFTSSYNSPLHF. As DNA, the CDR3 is TGTGCCAGCAGTTTCACCAGCTCCTATAATTCACCCCTCCACTTT.

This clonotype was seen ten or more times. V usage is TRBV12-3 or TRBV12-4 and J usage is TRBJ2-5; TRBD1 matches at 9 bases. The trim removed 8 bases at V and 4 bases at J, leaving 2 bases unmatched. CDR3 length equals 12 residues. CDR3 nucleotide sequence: TGTGCCAGCCAGACAGGGGGAGAGACCCAGTACTTC. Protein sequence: CASQTGGETQYF.

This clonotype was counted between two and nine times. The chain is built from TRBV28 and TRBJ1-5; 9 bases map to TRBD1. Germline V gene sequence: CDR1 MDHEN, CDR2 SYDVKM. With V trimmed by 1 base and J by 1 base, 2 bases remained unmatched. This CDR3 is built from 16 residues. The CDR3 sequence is CASSLLGTGSNQPQHF. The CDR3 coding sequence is TGTGCCAGCAGTTTATTAGGGACAGGGAGCAATCAGCCCCAGCATTTT.

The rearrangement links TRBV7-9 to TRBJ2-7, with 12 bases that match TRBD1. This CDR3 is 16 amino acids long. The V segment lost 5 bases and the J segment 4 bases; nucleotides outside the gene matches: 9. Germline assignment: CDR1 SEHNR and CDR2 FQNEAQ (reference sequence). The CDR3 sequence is CASSRTPGQGAYEQYF. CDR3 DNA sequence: TGTGCCAGCAGCCGTACACCGGGACAGGGGGCTTACGAGCAGTACTTC. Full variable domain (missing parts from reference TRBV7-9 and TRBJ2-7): DTGVSQNPRHKITKRGQNVTFRCDPISEHNRLYWYRQTLGQGPEFLTYFQNEAQLEKSRLLSDRFSAERPKGSFSTLEIQRTEQGDSAMYLCASSRTPGQGAYEQYFGPGTRLTVT.

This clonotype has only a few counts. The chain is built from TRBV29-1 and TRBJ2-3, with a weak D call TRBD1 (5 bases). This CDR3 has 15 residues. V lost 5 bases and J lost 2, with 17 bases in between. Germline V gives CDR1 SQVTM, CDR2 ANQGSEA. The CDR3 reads CSVRVSRTNTDTQYF. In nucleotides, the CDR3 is TGCAGCGTTCGGGTTAGCAGGACAAACACAGATACGCAGTATTTT.

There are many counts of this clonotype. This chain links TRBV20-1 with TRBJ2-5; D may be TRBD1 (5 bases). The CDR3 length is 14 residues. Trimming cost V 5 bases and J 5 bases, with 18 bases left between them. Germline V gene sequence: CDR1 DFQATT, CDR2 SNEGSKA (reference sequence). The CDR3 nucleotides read TGCAGTGCTCCCCAGCCAGGGTACGGGGAGACCCAGTACTTC. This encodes CSAPQPGYGETQYF.

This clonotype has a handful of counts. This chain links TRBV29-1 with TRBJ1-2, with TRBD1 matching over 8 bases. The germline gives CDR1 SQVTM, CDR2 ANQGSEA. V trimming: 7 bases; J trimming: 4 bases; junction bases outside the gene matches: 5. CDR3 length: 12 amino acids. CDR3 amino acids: CSGGTGGYGYTF. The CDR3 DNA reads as TGCAGCGGAGGGACAGGCGGCTATGGCTACACCTTC. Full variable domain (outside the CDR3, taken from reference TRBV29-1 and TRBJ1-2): SAVISQKPSRDICQRGTSLTIQCQVDSQVTMMFWYRQQPGQSLTLIATANQGSEATYESGFVIDKFPISRPNLTFSTLTVSNMSPEDSSIYLCSGGTGGYGYTFGSGTRLTVV.

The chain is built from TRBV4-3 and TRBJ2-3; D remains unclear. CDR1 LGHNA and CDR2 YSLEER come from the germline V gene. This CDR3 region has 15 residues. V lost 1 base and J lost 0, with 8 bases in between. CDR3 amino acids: CASSQGYSSTDTQYF. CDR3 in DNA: TGCGCCAGCAGCCAAGGGTACTCTAGCACAGATACGCAGTATTTT.

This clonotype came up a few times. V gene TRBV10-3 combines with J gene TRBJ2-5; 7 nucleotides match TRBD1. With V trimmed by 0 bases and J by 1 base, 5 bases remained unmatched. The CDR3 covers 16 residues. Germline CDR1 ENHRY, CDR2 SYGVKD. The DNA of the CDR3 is TGTGCCATCAGTGAGTCTGACAGGGCCTCCCAAGAGACCCAGTACTTC. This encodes CAISESDRASQETQYF.